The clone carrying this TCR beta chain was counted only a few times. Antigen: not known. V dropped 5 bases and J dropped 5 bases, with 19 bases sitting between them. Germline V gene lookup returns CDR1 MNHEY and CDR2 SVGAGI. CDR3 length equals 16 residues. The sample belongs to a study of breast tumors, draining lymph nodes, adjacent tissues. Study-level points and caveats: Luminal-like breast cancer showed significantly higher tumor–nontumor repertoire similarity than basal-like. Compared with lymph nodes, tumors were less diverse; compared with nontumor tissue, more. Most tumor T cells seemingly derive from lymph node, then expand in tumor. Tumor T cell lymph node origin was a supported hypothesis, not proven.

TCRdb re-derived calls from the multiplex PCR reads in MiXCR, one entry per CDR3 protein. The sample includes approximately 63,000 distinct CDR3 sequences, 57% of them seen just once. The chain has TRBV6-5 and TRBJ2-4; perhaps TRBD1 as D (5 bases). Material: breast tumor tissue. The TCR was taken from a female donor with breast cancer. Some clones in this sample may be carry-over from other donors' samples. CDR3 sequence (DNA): TGTGCCAGCAGTCCAGGGTGGCAGGGCAGAGAAAACATTCAGTACTTC. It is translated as CASSPGWQGRENIQYF.